This entry lists 32 T cell receptor beta chains sequenced from one sample in a study of OX40 agonist ivuxolimab in advanced cancers. Assay: immunoSEQ multiplex PCR; the TCRdb copy retains only in-frame clones and omits some. In the table there are tens of thousands of clones, about 91% of which are singletons. The sequenced sample was CD4+ or CD8+ T cells sorted from blood, obtained in a trial of the OX40 agonist ivuxolimab. The receptor set was obtained from an adult with an advanced solid tumor such as melanoma, head and neck, liver or kidney cancer.

The V and J genes are TRBV9 and TRBJ2-7, with 7 bases aligning to TRBD2. The CDR3 runs 14 residues. In germline, CDR1 is SGDLS, CDR2 YYNGEE. V was clipped by 0 bases and J by 2 bases; unmatched bases: 2. The CDR3 DNA sequence: TGTGCCAGCAGCGTAGCGGGAGGAACCTACGAGCAGTACTTC. As protein: CASSVAGGTYEQYF.

This clone was seen just once. The chain has TRBV6-1 and TRBJ2-5; D is undetermined. Germline CDR1 MNHNS, CDR2 SASEGT. The CDR3 extends over 12 amino acids. Trimming stripped 4 bases from V and 7 bases from J, with 10 bases between. CDR3: CASSVIRGTQYF. In DNA form, the CDR3 reads TGTGCCAGCAGTGTAATCAGAGGGACCCAGTACTTC.

This clone occurred a few times. The V gene is TRBV7-3, the J gene TRBJ2-6; D is possibly TRBD1 (6 bases). Germline CDR1 reads SGHTA; CDR2 reads FQGTGA. The CDR3 covers 16 residues. The ends were cut back, 2 bases at V and 0 bases at J, with 8 bases in the middle. The CDR3 is CASSLGGGSGANVLTF. CDR3 in DNA: TGTGCCAGCAGCTTAGGGGGCGGCTCTGGGGCCAACGTCCTGACTTTC.

The V gene is TRBV7-2, the J gene TRBJ2-7; weak D call: TRBD2 (6 bases). This CDR3 is built from 15 residues. Germline V gives CDR1 SGHTA, CDR2 FQGNSA. The germline V and J ends were trimmed by 5 bases and 0 bases, with 14 bases remaining between them. Written as DNA, the CDR3 is TGTGCCAGCAGCACCGCGGGGCTTAGCTCCTACGAGCAGTACTTC. It is translated as CASSTAGLSSYEQYF.

V usage is TRBV14 and J usage is TRBJ1-1; D unclear. V was cut by 1 base and J by 0 bases, with 15 bases left in between. The CDR3 covers 17 residues. Germline V gives CDR1 SGHDN, CDR2 FVKESK. The CDR3: CASSQAMTANMNTEAFF. CDR3 DNA: TGTGCCAGCAGCCAAGCCATGACCGCTAACATGAACACTGAAGCTTTCTTT. Supplemented by reference TRBV14 and TRBJ1-1, the full variable domain reads EAGVTQFPSHSVIEKGQTVTLRCDPISGHDNLYWYRRVMGKEIKFLLHFVKESKQDESGMPNNRFLAERTGGTYSTLKVQPAELEDSGVYFCASSQAMTANMNTEAFFGQGTRLTVV.

The gene calls are TRBV19 and TRBJ2-7; D is possibly TRBD1 (5 bases). V lost 3 bases, J lost 5 bases, and 8 bases lay in between. In germline, CDR1 is LNHDA, CDR2 SQIVND (reference sequence). This CDR3 contains 12 residues. The CDR3 region is CASSMGPDEQYF. CDR3 bases: TGTGCCAGTAGTATGGGGCCCGACGAGCAGTACTTC.

This chain joins TRBV11-2 and TRBJ2-5; the match to TRBD2 covers 13 bases. This CDR3 comprises 17 residues. With V trimmed by 5 bases and J by 4 bases, 10 bases remained unmatched. Germline V lookup: CDR1 SGHAT, CDR2 FQNNGV. The CDR3 DNA is TGTGCCAGCAGCAAGATGGGACTAGCGGGGTCATCAGAGACCCAGTACTTC. The encoded protein is CASSKMGLAGSSETQYF.

DNA for the CDR3: TGTGCCAGCAGCGTTCAACAGGTCTACGAGCAGTACTTC. Translating gives CASSVQQVYEQYF. This chain joins TRBV14 and TRBJ2-7, with D possibly matching TRBD1 (5 bases). This CDR3 spans 13 amino acids. Deletions cut 5 bases from V and 3 bases from J, with 11 bases between. Germline V gives CDR1 SGHDN, CDR2 FVKESK.

This clone has a single count. V usage is TRBV18 and J usage is TRBJ2-2; no clear D. Germline values: CDR1 KGHSH, CDR2 LQKENI. CDR3 length: 13 amino acids. V was shortened by 4 bases and J by 1 base, with 4 bases between the two germline ends. The CDR3 nucleotides are TGTGCCAGCTCACTACAGAACACCGGGGAGCTGTTTTTT. Translating gives CASSLQNTGELFF. The whole variable domain, remainder taken from reference TRBV18 and TRBJ2-2, is NAGVMQNPRHLVRRRGQEARLRCSPMKGHSHVYWYRQLPEEGLKFMVYLQKENIIDESGMPKERFSAEFPKEGPSILRIQQVVRGDSAAYFCASSLQNTGELFFGEGSRLTVL.

V is TRBV7-2 and J is TRBJ2-5; 7 nucleotides align to TRBD1. Looked up from germline, CDR1 is SGHTA and CDR2 is FQGNSA. The CDR3 is 15 amino acids. Trimming cost V 5 bases and J 5 bases; bases outside gene matches: 11. The CDR3 loop reads CASSQEPGQWETQYF. CDR3 DNA: TGTGCCAGCAGCCAGGAGCCGGGACAGTGGGAGACCCAGTACTTC.

V gene TRBV5-1 combines with J gene TRBJ2-3, with D unresolved. With 0 bases removed from V and 2 bases from J, the gap between germline ends came to 4 bases. CDR3 length: 13 amino acids. The germline gives CDR1 SGHRS, CDR2 YFSETQ. CDR3 bases: TGCGCCAGCAGCTTGGACACCACAGATACGCAGTATTTT. It yields the protein CASSLDTTDTQYF.

The chain employs TRBV28 and TRBJ1-1; possibly TRBD1 for D (5 bases). CDR3 size: 12 residues. Trimming pared 10 bases from V and 4 bases from J, leaving 13 bases between. In germline, CDR1 is MDHEN, CDR2 SYDVKM. DNA for the CDR3: TGTGCCACTTCTCCCGGGGGCACTGAAGCTTTCTTT. This sequence encodes CATSPGGTEAFF.

In this sample, this clone turned up a few times. This sequence joins TRBV20-1 and TRBJ1-1; D call uncertain. The CDR3 runs to 11 residues. Germline V lookup: CDR1 DFQATT, CDR2 SNEGSKA (reference sequence). V lost 3 bases and J lost 7, with 9 bases in between. The CDR3 sequence is CSASSRGEAFF. CDR3 coding DNA: TGCAGTGCTAGCTCCCGTGGTGAAGCTTTCTTT.

This chain connects TRBV5-1 to TRBJ2-7; D is possibly TRBD1 (6 bases). The CDR3 sequence is 14 residues long. Germline CDR1 reads SGHRS; CDR2 reads YFSETQ. Between the trimmed V and J ends, which lost 0 bases and 0 bases, there was a span of 7 bases. In DNA, the CDR3 is TGCGCCAGCAGCTTGGGACAGGCCTCCTACGAGCAGTACTTC. It codes for CASSLGQASYEQYF.

This clone was counted a few times. This chain uses TRBV20-1 with TRBJ1-1, with D perhaps matching TRBD1 (5 bases). The CDR3 loop spans 11 amino acids. CDR1 DFQATT and CDR2 SNEGSKA come from the germline V gene (reference sequence). V lost 5 bases and J 6 bases, leaving 10 bases between the germline ends. For the CDR3, the DNA is TGCAGTGCTGGACAATTTGCTGAAGCTTTCTTT. It yields the protein CSAGQFAEAFF.

The chain joins TRBV7-9 to TRBJ2-1; TRBD2 aligns across 16 bases. The J segment lost 7 bases and the V segment lost 3 bases, leaving 3 bases of the junction unmatched. The CDR3 is 16 amino acids. The germline V gene has CDR1 SEHNR and CDR2 FQNEAQ (reference sequence). The CDR3 DNA sequence: TGTGCCAGCAGCTTCCCGGGACTAGCGGGAGGGAATGAGCAGTTCTTC. Protein: CASSFPGLAGGNEQFF.

The chain has TRBV9 and TRBJ2-1; D remains ambiguous. V gave up 0 bases and J gave up 5 bases, with 12 bases separating them. This CDR3 is 15 amino acids long. Germline assignment: CDR1 SGDLS and CDR2 YYNGEE. This CDR3 is CASSVVAGGDNEQFF. The DNA of the CDR3 is TGTGCCAGCAGCGTAGTCGCTGGCGGAGACAATGAGCAGTTCTTC.

The gene calls are TRBV9 and TRBJ2-3; D is possibly TRBD2 (5 bases). Germline V lookup: CDR1 SGDLS, CDR2 YYNGEE. This CDR3 spans 16 amino acids. V gave up 0 bases and J gave up 2 bases, with 13 bases separating them. The CDR3 loop is CASSVGPSGDTDTQYF. In DNA form, the CDR3 reads TGTGCCAGCAGCGTAGGACCGTCCGGGGACACAGATACGCAGTATTTT.

The chain joins TRBV6-5 to TRBJ2-7, with 7 bases identical to TRBD2. V shed 7 bases, J shed 9 bases, and the junction held 12 bases outside the gene matches. Germline V gene lookup returns CDR1 MNHEY and CDR2 SVGAGI. CDR3 length equals 13 residues. The CDR3 loop is CASTQGEGLGQYF. In nucleotides, the CDR3 is TGTGCCAGCACCCAAGGGGAGGGGCTGGGGCAGTACTTC.

This clone turned up a few times. J is TRBJ2-2 and V is TRBV12-5; D gene uncertain. CDR3 length: 15 residues. Germline V CDR1 and CDR2: LGHNT, FRNRAP. Trimming cost V 0 bases and J 4 bases, with 9 bases left between them. As DNA, the CDR3 is TGTGCTAGTGGTTTGGTATTAGGTCCCACCGGGGAGCTGTTTTTT. As protein: CASGLVLGPTGELFF.

This chain links TRBV7-3 with TRBJ2-7; 9 bases agree with TRBD1. This CDR3 comprises 14 residues. With 5 bases clipped from V and 1 base from J, the junction kept 3 bases outside the gene matches. The V gene's germline CDR1 is SGHTA and CDR2 FQGTGA. The CDR3 region has the DNA TGTGCCAGCAGCGCCGGGACAGGGTCCTACGAGCAGTACTTC. This sequence encodes CASSAGTGSYEQYF.

J is TRBJ2-7 and V is TRBV2; no definite D call. The CDR3 covers 13 residues. Germline V CDR1 and CDR2: SNHLY, FYNNEI. Trimming took 1 base from V and 6 from J, leaving 10 bases between them. This chain's CDR3 is CASSEGLVGEQYF. The DNA for the CDR3 is TGTGCCAGCAGTGAAGGGCTAGTCGGCGAGCAGTACTTC.

The rearrangement uses TRBV7-3 and TRBJ2-2, with 7 positions matching TRBD2. Germline V lookup: CDR1 SGHTA, CDR2 FQGTGA. This CDR3 has 18 residues. V was pared by 2 bases and J by 4 bases, with 13 bases of the junction left unmatched. The DNA for the CDR3 is TGTGCCAGCAGCTTATCGGGACTAAGCCCCAGTGGCACCGGGGAGCTGTTTTTT. As protein: CASSLSGLSPSGTGELFF. Based on the CDR3 plus reference TRBV7-3 and TRBJ2-2, the full variable domain is GAGVSQTPSNKVTEKGKYVELRCDPISGHTALYWYRQSLGQGPEFLIYFQGTGAADDSGLPNDRFFAVRPEGSVSTLKIQRTERGDSAVYLCASSLSGLSPSGTGELFFGEGSRLTVL.

The count of this clone is one. This chain joins TRBV30 and TRBJ1-3; D might be TRBD1 (5 bases). Germline V gene data show CDR1 as GTSNPN and CDR2 as SVGIG (reference sequence). V dropped 0 bases and J dropped 0 bases, with 12 bases sitting between them. The CDR3 is 16 residues long. CDR3 in DNA: TGTGCCTGGAGTGTCTTGGGGGGGTACTCTGGAAACACCATATATTTT. It codes for CAWSVLGGYSGNTIYF.

This chain connects TRBV18 to TRBJ2-1, with TRBD2 matching over 11 bases. From germline, CDR1 is KGHSH and CDR2 LQKENI. CDR3 length equals 16 residues. Losses at the gene ends were 5 bases for V and 1 base for J; bases not matched to a gene: 4. The CDR3 spells CASSSTSGISYNEQFF. CDR3 bases: TGTGCCAGCTCATCGACTAGCGGGATTTCCTACAATGAGCAGTTCTTC. Drawing the rest from reference TRBV18 and TRBJ2-1, the complete variable domain is NAGVMQNPRHLVRRRGQEARLRCSPMKGHSHVYWYRQLPEEGLKFMVYLQKENIIDESGMPKERFSAEFPKEGPSILRIQQVVRGDSAAYFCASSSTSGISYNEQFFGPGTRLTVL.

V usage is TRBV19 and J usage is TRBJ2-2; weak D call: TRBD1 (6 bases). Trimming left V 10 bases short and J 0 bases short, with 12 bases between. CDR1 LNHDA and CDR2 SQIVND come from the germline V gene (reference sequence). This CDR3 has 14 amino acids. In DNA form, the CDR3 reads TGTGCCACCTGTTGGACAGCGAACACCGGGGAGCTGTTTTTT. Protein product: CATCWTANTGELFF.

V and J are TRBV18 and TRBJ1-5; possible D gene TRBD1, 6 bases. The CDR3 consists of 15 residues. Germline assignment: CDR1 KGHSH and CDR2 LQKENI. Trimming left V 2 bases short and J 5 bases short, with 13 bases between. The CDR3 DNA reads TGTGCCAGCTCACCAGTCAAAGGGGGGGATCAGCCCCAGCATTTT. Translation: CASSPVKGGDQPQHF.

V and J are TRBV11-2 and TRBJ2-7, with TRBD1 identical over 7 bases. The CDR3 has 13 amino acids. CDR1 SGHAT and CDR2 FQNNGV come from the germline V gene. The V segment lost 4 bases and the J segment 4 bases; nucleotides outside the gene matches: 4. The chain's CDR3 is CASSWDRRYEQYF. CDR3 coding DNA: TGTGCCAGCAGCTGGGACAGAAGGTACGAGCAGTACTTC.

This chain joins TRBV5-1 and TRBJ2-7; D remains ambiguous. The CDR3 covers 14 residues. The germline V gene encodes CDR1 SGHRS and CDR2 YFSETQ. V lost 0 bases to trimming and J lost 2 bases, with 9 bases between them. The CDR3 sequence: CASSLATHPYEQYF. The CDR3 coding sequence is TGCGCCAGCAGCTTGGCCACGCATCCCTACGAGCAGTACTTC.

The genes are TRBV6-1 and TRBJ1-2; no definite D call. Germline CDR1 MNHNS, CDR2 SASEGT. Between the trimmed V and J ends, which lost 4 bases and 4 bases, there was a span of 13 bases. This CDR3 spans 14 amino acids. The CDR3 coding sequence is TGTGCCAGCAGTGCTTCATGGGATTCCTATGGCTACACCTTC. Translated: CASSASWDSYGYTF.

The rearrangement uses TRBV28 and TRBJ1-1, with a tentative D call TRBD1 (5 bases). The CDR3 consists of 15 residues. V gave up 2 bases and J gave up 10 bases, with 20 bases separating them. Germline V gene sequence: CDR1 MDHEN, CDR2 SYDVKM. CDR3 residues: CASSLAPGPRGGAFF. In DNA, the CDR3 is TGTGCCAGCAGTTTAGCCCCGGGGCCAAGAGGTGGAGCTTTCTTT.

The rearrangement links TRBV9 to TRBJ2-7, with TRBD1 matching over 8 bases. The CDR3 totals 16 residues. The V gene end was trimmed by 5 bases and the J gene end by 6 bases; junction bases not matched to a gene: 16. CDR1 and CDR2 (germline): SGDLS, YYNGEE. The CDR3, as DNA: TGTGCCAGCAGATTTCTTACCGGGACAGGACGTATCGAGCAGTACTTC. Protein sequence: CASRFLTGTGRIEQYF. The full variable domain, its missing parts supplied by reference TRBV9 and TRBJ2-7, is DSGVTQTPKHLITATGQRVTLRCSPRSGDLSVYWYQQSLDQGLQFLIQYYNGEERAKGNILERFSAQQFPDLHSELNLSSLELGDSALYFCASRFLTGTGRIEQYFGPGTRLTVT.